The present T cell receptor (beta chain) was sequenced within a study of beta chain features in type 1 diabetes (dated 2018 in TCRdb). General notes on the study: No differences in mean age, gender distribution, total cell number or subset yield were found between patients and healthy donors. A total of roughly 100 million sorted cells were examined across all samples, and a strong correlation was observed between cell number per subset and RNA yield. The study compared TCRB repertoires of sorted circulating CD4+ T cell subsets between recently diagnosed type 1 diabetes patients and matched healthy donors. Regulatory and stem cell-like memory subsets were isolated from only 8 patients and about eight healthy donors, whereas naive and central memory subsets came from all 30 or so donors.

Worth noting for this clone: Which antigen it targets is not known. Base qualities are missing; no much larger clone stands one base away.

Beyond this particular receptor, the publication reports: Because the HLA sub-analyses included only small numbers of individuals, any influence of HLA type on TCRB rearrangement was left unresolved. Shorter templates might have been favored by PCR, but patient and control samples were amplified and corrected together, so both groups would have been affected equally by any skew. Because cDNA rather than genomic DNA was sequenced, highly expressing activated cells could have been over-represented, although no difference in activation and CD3 levels was found between groups. In all four CD4+ subsets, TCRB CDR3 length was moderately but significantly shorter in type 1 diabetes patients. Fewer insertions and more nucleotide deletions at VDJ recombination sites were observed in patients with type 1 diabetes, implying thymic rearrangement abnormalities. Naive, central memory and regulatory TCRB repertoires appeared to be more similar among patients than among healthy donors.

All of the isolated RNA was reverse transcribed with the High Capacity cDNA Reverse Transcription Kit, so expressed TCRB transcripts were sequenced. Naive, central memory and regulatory T cell samples underwent deep immunoSEQ sequencing, averaging about 3.57 million total reads per sample. Sorted cells were lysed in RLT buffer and RNA was extracted with DNase-treated RNeasy Micro or Mini kits, depending on cell number. To prevent cross-contamination, every cell subset was processed on its own, while patient and healthy donor samples were processed together. The immunoSEQ multiplex PCR was used to amplify TCRB sequences from cDNA, generating 87-bp fragments that spanned the CDR3 region. Sequencing of the amplicons was performed on the Illumina HiSeq platform. Regarding the original processing steps: Synthetic template baselines were used to correct PCR bias computationally, reads within Hamming distance 2 were collapsed, and singletons that could not be merged were discarded. Reads were aligned against IMGT so that V, D and J genes, CDR3 length and insertions or deletions at six rearrangement sites could be assigned. Within each subset, clonotype counts were normalized to sorted cell number, after which true diversity and Gini coefficients were computed with the tcR R package. Repertoire sharing was quantified using the overlap coefficient calculated on TCRB nucleotide sequences. Out-of-frame TCRB sequences from naive cells were analyzed as a proxy for the pre-selection repertoire. The immuneACCESS repertoire file appears here via TCRdb, limited to in-frame rearrangements. These files lack a portion of the clones; in checked studies, under half of the deficit traces to unresolved V genes, and the cause of the others is not known. V and J calls and clone size are copied from that table; D and trimming were computed from the DNA. This sample gives 640,000 or so clones in total; 13% of them show up just once. Approximately 0.021% of the sample rests with the top ten.

From each donor, a single peripheral blood sample of around 120 mL on average was drawn into heparinised tubes. Naive, central memory, regulatory and stem cell-like memory CD4+ T cells were sorted on a BD FACSAria II using a panel including CD45RO, CCR7, CD25, CD127, CD95 and CD27. Every sorted population had a purity above 98%. PBMCs were separated immediately by Lymphoprep density gradient centrifugation and were stained directly, without being cultured. So that batch effects would be minimized, each experiment stained and sorted samples in pairs, pairing one healthy donor with one patient. There are 14 amino acids in the CDR3, from cysteine to phenylalanine inclusive. Left in the record is the CDR3 DNA by itself, 42 bases read in frame from the first base. Per the germline V gene, ENHRY is the CDR1 and SYGVKD is the CDR2. Trimming removed 0 bases from V and 5 bases from J, leaving 8 bases between the germline ends.

The receptor chain draws on TRBV10-3 and TRBJ1-5; TRBD1 is perhaps the D gene, given 5 matching bases. The clonotype was recovered from a man aged 18 to 29 with type 1 diabetes. The material sequenced was naive CD4+ T cells from blood. The cell subset or site label, read with the paper, signifies: true naive CD4+ T cells. This receptor has the CDR3 CAISESGEHQPQHF. The sequence in DNA is TGTGCCATCAGTGAGTCAGGGGAGCATCAGCCCCAGCATTTT.